The sequence of this T cell receptor beta chain was determined in a study of T cells in Graves' hyperthyroidism and ophthalmopathy. General study results and limits: In simple terms, a model built on 13 V-J features told ophthalmopathy apart from stable hyperthyroidism. Ophthalmopathy, which appeared later, was predicted by the model a median around 6.9 months before onset. The blood repertoire included most of the expanded thyroid clonotypes above 0.001.

As concerns this clonotype: Its target is unknown.

The CDR3 sequence is 18 residues long. Per germline, CDR1 LNHNV and CDR2 YYDKDF (reference sequence). J was trimmed by 5 bases and V by 0 bases; bases with no gene match: 11. Amplification of TCR beta CDR3 regions used RNA as the template. RT-PCR in the first round (using the HTBI primer set) targeted the TCR CDR3. TCRdb processed the multiplex PCR reads anew with MiXCR; each CDR3 protein has one entry. The sample has 380,000 or so distinct CDR3 sequences, approximately 13% seen once. Sequenced material: blood. The chain links TRBV15 to TRBJ1-1, with 11 bases aligning to TRBD1. This clonotype was obtained from a man under 40 with Graves' hyperthyroidism that later progressed to Graves' ophthalmopathy. CDR3 residues: CATSRDLGQGASGTEAFF. The CDR3 DNA reads TGTGCCACCAGCAGAGATCTTGGACAGGGGGCAAGTGGGACTGAAGCTTTCTTT.